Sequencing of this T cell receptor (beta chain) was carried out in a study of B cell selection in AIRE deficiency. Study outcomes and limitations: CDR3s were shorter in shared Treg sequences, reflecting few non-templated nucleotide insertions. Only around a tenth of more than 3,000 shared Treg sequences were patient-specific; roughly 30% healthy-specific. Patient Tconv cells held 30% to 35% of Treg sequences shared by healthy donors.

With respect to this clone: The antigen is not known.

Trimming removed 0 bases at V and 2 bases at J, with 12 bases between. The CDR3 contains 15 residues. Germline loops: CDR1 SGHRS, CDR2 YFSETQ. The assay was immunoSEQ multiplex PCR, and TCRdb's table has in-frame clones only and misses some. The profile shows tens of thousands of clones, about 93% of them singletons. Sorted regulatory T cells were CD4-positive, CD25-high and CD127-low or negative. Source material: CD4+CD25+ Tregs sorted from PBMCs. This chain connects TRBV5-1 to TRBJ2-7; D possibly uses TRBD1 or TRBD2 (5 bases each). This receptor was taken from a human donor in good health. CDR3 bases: TGCGCCAGCAGCTTGGCCGGGACGAACGCCTACGAGCAGTACTTC. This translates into CASSLAGTNAYEQYF.